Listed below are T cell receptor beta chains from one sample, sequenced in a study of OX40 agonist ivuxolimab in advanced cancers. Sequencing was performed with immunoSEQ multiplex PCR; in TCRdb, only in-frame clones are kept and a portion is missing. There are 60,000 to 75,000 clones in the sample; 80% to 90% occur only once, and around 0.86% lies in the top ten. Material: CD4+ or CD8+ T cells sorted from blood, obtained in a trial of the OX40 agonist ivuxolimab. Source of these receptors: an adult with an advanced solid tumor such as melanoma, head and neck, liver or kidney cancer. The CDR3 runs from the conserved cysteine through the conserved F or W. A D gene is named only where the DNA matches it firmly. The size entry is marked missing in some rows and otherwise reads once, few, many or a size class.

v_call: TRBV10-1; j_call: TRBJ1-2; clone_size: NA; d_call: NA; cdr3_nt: TGCGCCAGCAGTGCACAGATCCAGGGTTCTCGCTATGGCTACACCTTC; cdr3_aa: CASSAQIQGSRYGYTF
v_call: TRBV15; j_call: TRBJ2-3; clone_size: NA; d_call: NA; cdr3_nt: TGTGCCACCAGCAACTACTGGGGCGCCCGCACAGATACGCAGTATTTT; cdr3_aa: CATSNYWGARTDTQYF
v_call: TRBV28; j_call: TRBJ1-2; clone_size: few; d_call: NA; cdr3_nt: TGTGCCAGCAGTTTTCTGGGAGGCATCTATGGCTACACCTTC; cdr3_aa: CASSFLGGIYGYTF
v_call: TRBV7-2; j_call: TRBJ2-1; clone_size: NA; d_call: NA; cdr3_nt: TGTGCCAGCAGCTTACAGAAATACAATGAGCAGTTCTTC; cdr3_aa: CASSLQKYNEQFF
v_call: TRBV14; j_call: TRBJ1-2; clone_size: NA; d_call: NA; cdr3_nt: TGTGCCAGCAGCCAAGCAGACAGGAACTATGGCTACACCTTC; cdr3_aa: CASSQADRNYGYTF
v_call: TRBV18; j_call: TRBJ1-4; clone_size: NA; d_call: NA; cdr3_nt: TGTGCCAGCTCATCAACAGGGCAGGGCGAAAAACTGTTTTTT; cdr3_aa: CASSSTGQGEKLFF
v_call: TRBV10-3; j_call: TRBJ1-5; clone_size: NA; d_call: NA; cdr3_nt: TGTGCCACCTCCGGGAGCAGCAATCAGCCCCAGCATTTT; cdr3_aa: CATSGSSNQPQHF
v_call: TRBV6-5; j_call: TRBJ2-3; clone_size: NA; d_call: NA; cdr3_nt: TGTGCCAGCAGCCAGCGGGTTAGCACAGATACGCAGTATTTT; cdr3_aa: CASSQRVSTDTQYF
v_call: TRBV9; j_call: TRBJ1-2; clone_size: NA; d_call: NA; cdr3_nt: TGTGCCAGCAGCGGAAGGCCAGGGCCCTATGAGGGCTACACCTTC; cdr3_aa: CASSGRPGPYEGYTF
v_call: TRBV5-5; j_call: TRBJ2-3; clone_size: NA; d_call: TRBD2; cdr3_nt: TGTGCCAGCAGCTCCGCTAGCGGGTCCTTCACAGATACGCAGTATTTT; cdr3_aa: CASSSASGSFTDTQYF
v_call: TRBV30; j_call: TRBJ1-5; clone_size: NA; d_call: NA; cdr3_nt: TGTGCCTGGAGTGTACGTAGCAATCAGCCCCAGCATTTT; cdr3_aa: CAWSVRSNQPQHF
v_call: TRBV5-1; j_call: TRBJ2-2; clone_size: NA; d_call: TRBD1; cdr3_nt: TGCGCCAGCAGCTTGGCCACAGGACAGGGGGCCGGGGAGCTGTTTTTT; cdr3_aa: CASSLATGQGAGELFF
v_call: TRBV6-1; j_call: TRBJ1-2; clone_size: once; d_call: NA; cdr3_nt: TGTGCCAGCGGGGACCGTTCCTATGGCTACACCTTC; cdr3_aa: CASGDRSYGYTF
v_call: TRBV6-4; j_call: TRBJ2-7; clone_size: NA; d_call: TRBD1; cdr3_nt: TGTGCCAGCCTGACCGGCCGGGACAGAGCCTACGAGCAGTACTTC; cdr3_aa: CASLTGRDRAYEQYF
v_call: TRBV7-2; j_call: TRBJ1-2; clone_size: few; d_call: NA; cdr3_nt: TGTGCCAGCAGCTGGTCCGGGACGGACGCCCCGACGGGTGGCTACACCTTC; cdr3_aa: CASSWSGTDAPTGGYTF
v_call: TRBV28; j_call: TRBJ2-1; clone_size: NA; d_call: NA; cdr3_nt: TGTGCCAGCAGTCCCCCCTCCGGGGGACGGAATGAGCAGTTCTTC; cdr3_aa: CASSPPSGGRNEQFF
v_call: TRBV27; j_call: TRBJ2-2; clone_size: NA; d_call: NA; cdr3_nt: TGTGCCAGCAGTCCTAGGAGCGGGACCGGGGAGCTGTTTTTT; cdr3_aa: CASSPRSGTGELFF
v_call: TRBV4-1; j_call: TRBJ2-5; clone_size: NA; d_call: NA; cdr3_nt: TGCGCCAGCAGCCGCCACGGGGCCCTTACCCAGGAGACCCAGTACTTC; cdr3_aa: CASSRHGALTQETQYF
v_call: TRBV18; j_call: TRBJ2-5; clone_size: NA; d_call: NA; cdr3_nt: TGTGCCAGCTCACCGGCGGCTCAAGAGACCCAGTACTTC; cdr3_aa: CASSPAAQETQYF
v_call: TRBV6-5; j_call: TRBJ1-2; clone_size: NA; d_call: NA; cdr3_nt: TGTGCCAGCAGTTACGGGGGAGCTAACTATGGCTACACCTTC; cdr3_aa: CASSYGGANYGYTF
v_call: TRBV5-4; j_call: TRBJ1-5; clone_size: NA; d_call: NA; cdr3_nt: TGCGCCAGCAGCCAATACCCGCAAGGGGATCAGCCCCAGCATTTT; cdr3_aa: CASSQYPQGDQPQHF
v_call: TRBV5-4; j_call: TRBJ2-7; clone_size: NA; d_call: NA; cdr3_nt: TGTGCCAGCAGCCAATGGGGGCGCGAGCAGTACTTC; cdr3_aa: CASSQWGREQYF
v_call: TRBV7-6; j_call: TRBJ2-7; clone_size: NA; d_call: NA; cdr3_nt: TGTGCCAGCAGCTTAGAGGGGTTCCCTTCCGAGCAGTACTTC; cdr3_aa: CASSLEGFPSEQYF
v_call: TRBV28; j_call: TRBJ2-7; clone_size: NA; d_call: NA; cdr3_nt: TGTGCCAGCATCCCAGGGAGGGGGGTAAGCTACGAGCAGTACTTC; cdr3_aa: CASIPGRGVSYEQYF
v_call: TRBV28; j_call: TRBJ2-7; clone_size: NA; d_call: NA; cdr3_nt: TGTGCCAGCAGTCTACTCTCCTACGAGCAGTACTTC; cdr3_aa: CASSLLSYEQYF
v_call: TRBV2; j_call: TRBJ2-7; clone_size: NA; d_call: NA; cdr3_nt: TGTGCCAGCAGTGGTGGGGCCCGTGAGCAGTACTTC; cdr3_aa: CASSGGAREQYF
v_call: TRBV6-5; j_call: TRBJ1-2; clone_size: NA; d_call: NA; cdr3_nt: TGTGCCAGCGGTGGGGGGGTTAACTATGGCTACACCTTC; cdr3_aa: CASGGGVNYGYTF
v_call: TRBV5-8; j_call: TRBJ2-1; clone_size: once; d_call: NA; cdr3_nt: TGTGCCAGCAGCCTCGGGAGAAGAGTACACAATGAGCAGTTCTTC; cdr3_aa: CASSLGRRVHNEQFF
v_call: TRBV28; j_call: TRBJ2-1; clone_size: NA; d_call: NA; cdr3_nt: TGTGCCAGCAGTTTACCAAAGGGACGGGAGCAGTTCTTC; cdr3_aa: CASSLPKGREQFF
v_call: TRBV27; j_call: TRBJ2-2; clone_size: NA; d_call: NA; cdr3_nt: TGTGCCAGCAGTCGCAACACCGGGGAGCTGTTTTTT; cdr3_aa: CASSRNTGELFF
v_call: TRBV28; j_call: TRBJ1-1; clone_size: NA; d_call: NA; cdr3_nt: TGTGCCAGCAACTCGGACGGCCCCTTTGAAGCTTTCTTT; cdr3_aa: CASNSDGPFEAFF
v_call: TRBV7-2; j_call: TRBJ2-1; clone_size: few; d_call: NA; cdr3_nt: TGTGCCAGCAGCTCTTCGCCTCATGAGGTTCTTGAGCAGTTCTTC; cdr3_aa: CASSSSPHEVLEQFF
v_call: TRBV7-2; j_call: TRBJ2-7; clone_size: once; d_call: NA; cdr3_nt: TGTGCCAGCAGCTTGCAGAGGGCATCCTACGAGCAGTACTTC; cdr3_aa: CASSLQRASYEQYF
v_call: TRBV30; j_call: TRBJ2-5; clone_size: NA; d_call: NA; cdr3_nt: TGTGCCTGGAAAGGACTGCTAGTCGAAAGCCTGGAAGAGACCCAGTACTTC; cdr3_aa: CAWKGLLVESLEETQYF
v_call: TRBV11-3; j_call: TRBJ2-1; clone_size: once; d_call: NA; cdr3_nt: TGTGCCAGCAGCTCGGGAGCTGGTGAGCAGTTCTTC; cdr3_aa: CASSSGAGEQFF
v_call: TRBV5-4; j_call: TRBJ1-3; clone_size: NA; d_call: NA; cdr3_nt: TGTGCCAGCAGTGCCGGGCCCTCTGGAAACACCATATATTTT; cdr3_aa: CASSAGPSGNTIYF
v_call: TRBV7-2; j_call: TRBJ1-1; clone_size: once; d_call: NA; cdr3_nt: TGTGCCAGCAGCCACGTGGTCAACACTGAAGCTTTCTTT; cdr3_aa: CASSHVVNTEAFF
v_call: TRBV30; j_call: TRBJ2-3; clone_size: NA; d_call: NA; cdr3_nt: TGTGCCTGGTCGGACAGCTACAGGACAGATACGCAGTATTTT; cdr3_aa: CAWSDSYRTDTQYF
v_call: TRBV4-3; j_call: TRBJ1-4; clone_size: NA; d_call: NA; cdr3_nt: TGCGCCAGCAGCCAAGACCGGTCAGCTTACAATGAAAAACTGTTTTTT; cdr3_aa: CASSQDRSAYNEKLFF
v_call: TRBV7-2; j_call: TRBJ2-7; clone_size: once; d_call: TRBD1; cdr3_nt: TGTGCCAGCAGTCTCCAGACGGGACAGGAGTACGAGCAGTACTTC; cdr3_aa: CASSLQTGQEYEQYF
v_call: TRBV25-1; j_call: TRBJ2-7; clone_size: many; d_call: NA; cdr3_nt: TGTGCCAGCAGTGGTGAAGCGACAGGCTACGAGCAGTACTTC; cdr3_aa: CASSGEATGYEQYF
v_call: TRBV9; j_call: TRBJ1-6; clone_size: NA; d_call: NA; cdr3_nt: TGTGCCAGCAGCGGTAGCGGGGGGTCGAATTCACCCCTCCACTTT; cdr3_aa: CASSGSGGSNSPLHF
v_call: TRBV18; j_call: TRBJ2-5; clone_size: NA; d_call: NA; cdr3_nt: TGTGCCAGCTCACCAGAAACCGAGACCCAGTACTTC; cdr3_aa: CASSPETETQYF
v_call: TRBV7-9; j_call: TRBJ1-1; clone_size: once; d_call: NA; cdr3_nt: TGTGCCAGCAGGTACACAGGGCCTATGAACACTGAAGCTTTCTTT; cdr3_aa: CASRYTGPMNTEAFF
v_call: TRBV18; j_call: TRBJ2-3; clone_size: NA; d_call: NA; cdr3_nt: TGTGCCAGCTCACCAGATCAGGGAACAGATACGCAGTATTTT; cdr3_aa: CASSPDQGTDTQYF
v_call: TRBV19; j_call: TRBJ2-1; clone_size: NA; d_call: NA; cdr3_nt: TGTGCCAGTAGTATAGGTGGGGTGACTAGTGGGGAGTTCTTC; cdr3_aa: CASSIGGVTSGEFF
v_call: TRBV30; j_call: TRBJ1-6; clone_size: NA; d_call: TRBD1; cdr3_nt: TGTGCCTGGACCACCCCCGGGACAGTCTATAATTCACCCCTCCACTTT; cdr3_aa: CAWTTPGTVYNSPLHF
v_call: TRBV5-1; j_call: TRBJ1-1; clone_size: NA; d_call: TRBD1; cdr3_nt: TGCGCCAGCAGCTTGGGGGCAGGGGGTAATGTTGAAGCTTTCTTT; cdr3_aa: CASSLGAGGNVEAFF
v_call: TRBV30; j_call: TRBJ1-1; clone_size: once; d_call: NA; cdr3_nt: TGTGCCCACTTCCGGGGGTTGGACACTGAAGCTTTCTTT; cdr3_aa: CAHFRGLDTEAFF
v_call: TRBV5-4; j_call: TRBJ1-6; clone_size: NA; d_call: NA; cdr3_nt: TGTGCCAGCAGCTTATCGGCAGACTATAATTCACCCCTCCACTTT; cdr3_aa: CASSLSADYNSPLHF
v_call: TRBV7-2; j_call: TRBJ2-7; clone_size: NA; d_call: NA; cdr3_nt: TGTGCCAGCAGCCAGAGGGGGGGCAGGAGCTCCTACGAGCAGTACTTC; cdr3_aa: CASSQRGGRSSYEQYF
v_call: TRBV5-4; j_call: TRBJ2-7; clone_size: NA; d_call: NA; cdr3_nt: TGTGCCAGCAGCTTGGCCAGTGGACCGATAGCCTACGAGCAGTACTTC; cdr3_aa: CASSLASGPIAYEQYF
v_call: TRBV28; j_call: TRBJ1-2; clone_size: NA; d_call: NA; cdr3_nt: TGTGCCAGCAGTTTGGCGGGGGGCGGTGGTGCTGGCTACACCTTC; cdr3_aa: CASSLAGGGGAGYTF
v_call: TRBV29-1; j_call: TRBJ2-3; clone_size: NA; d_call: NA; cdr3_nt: TGCAGCGTCTTTACCGGCACCCGCACAGATACGCAGTATTTT; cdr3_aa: CSVFTGTRTDTQYF
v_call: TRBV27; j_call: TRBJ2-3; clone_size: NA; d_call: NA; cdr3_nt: TGTGCCAGCAGTTTCAGGCCAGGGGAAAACACAGATACGCAGTATTTT; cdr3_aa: CASSFRPGENTDTQYF
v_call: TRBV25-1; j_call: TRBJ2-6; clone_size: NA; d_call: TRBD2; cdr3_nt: TGTGCCAGCACCCGCCCGGGGGGGTTTAGTGGGGCCAACGTCCTGACTTTC; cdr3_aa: CASTRPGGFSGANVLTF
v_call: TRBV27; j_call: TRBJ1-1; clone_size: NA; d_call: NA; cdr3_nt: TGTGCCAGCGGTTGGAGCACTGAAGCTTTCTTT; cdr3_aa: CASGWSTEAFF
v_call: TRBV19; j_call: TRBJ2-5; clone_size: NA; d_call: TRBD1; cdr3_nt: TGTGCCAGTAGTGCCCAGACAGGGACAGAGACCCAGTACTTC; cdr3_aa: CASSAQTGTETQYF